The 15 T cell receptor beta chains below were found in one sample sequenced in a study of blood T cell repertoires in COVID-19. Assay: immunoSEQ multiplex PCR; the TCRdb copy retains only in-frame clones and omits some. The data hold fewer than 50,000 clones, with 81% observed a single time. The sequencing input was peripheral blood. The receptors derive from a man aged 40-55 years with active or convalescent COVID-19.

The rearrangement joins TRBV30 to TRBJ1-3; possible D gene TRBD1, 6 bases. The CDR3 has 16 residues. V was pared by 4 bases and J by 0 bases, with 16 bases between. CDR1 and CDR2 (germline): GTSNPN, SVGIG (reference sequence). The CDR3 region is CAWTLGGGHSGNTIYF. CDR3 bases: TGTGCCTGGACCCTGGGTGGGGGCCACTCTGGAAACACCATATATTTT.

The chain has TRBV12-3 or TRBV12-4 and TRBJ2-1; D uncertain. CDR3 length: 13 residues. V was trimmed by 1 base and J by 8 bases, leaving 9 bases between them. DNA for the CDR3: TGTGCCAGCAGTTTAGGAGTGGAGTATGAGCAGTTCTTC. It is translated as CASSLGVEYEQFF.

CDR3 sequence (DNA): TGTGCCAGCAGCCGGCGCTCACAGGGGGAAAAACTGTTTTTT. Translating it yields CASSRRSQGEKLFF. The chain combines TRBV4-2 with TRBJ1-4; 7 bases match TRBD1. The germline CDR1 and CDR2 sequences are LGHNA and YNFKEQ. The V segment lost 4 bases and the J segment 8 bases; nucleotides outside the gene matches: 7. This CDR3 has 14 amino acids.

CDR3 nucleotide sequence: TGTGCCGGAGCCGGGACAGTCAATCAGCCCCAGCATTTT. Translated: CAGAGTVNQPQHF. This chain uses TRBV19 with TRBJ1-5; 7 bases match TRBD1. J was trimmed by 3 bases and V by 11 bases; bases with no gene match: 7. Per the germline V gene, CDR1 is LNHDA and CDR2 is SQIVND (reference sequence). The CDR3 consists of 13 residues.

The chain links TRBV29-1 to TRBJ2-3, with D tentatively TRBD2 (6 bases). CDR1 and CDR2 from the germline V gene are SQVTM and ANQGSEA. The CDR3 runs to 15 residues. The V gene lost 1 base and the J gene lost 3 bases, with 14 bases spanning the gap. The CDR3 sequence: CSVEAWGEGTDTQYF. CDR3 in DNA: TGCAGCGTTGAAGCTTGGGGGGAAGGGACAGATACGCAGTATTTT.

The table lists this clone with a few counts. The CDR3 is CASSSVTSGIGKETQYF. CDR3 sequence (DNA): TGTGCCAGCAGCTCCGTGACTAGCGGGATTGGAAAAGAGACCCAGTACTTC. This chain connects TRBV13 to TRBJ2-5, with TRBD2 matching over 11 bases. Germline CDR1 reads PRHDT; CDR2 reads FYEKMQ (reference sequence). The V gene end was trimmed by 4 bases and the J gene end by 3 bases; junction bases not matched to a gene: 10. The length of the CDR3 is 17 residues. Full variable domain (remainder filled in from reference TRBV13 and TRBJ2-5): AAGVIQSPRHLIKEKRETATLKCYPIPRHDTVYWYQQGPGQDPQFLISFYEKMQSDKGSIPDRFSAQQFSDYHSELNMSSLELGDSALYFCASSSVTSGIGKETQYFGPGTRLLVL.

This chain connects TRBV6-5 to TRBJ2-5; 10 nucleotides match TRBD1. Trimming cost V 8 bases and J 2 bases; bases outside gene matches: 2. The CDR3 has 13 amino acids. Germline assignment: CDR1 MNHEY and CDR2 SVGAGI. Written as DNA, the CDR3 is TGTGCCAGCGGGGACAGGGGACAAGAGACCCAGTACTTC. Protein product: CASGDRGQETQYF.

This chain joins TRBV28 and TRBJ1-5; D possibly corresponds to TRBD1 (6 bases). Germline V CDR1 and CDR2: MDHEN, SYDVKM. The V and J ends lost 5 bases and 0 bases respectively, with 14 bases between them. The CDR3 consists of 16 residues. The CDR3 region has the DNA TGTGCCAGCAGTATACAGGGTGTCCTTAGCAATCAGCCCCAGCATTTT. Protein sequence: CASSIQGVLSNQPQHF.

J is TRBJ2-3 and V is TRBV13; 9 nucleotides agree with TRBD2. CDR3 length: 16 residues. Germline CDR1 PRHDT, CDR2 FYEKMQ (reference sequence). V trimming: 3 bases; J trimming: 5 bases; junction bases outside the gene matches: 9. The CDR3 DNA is TGTGCCAGCAGCTTCCTTAGCGGGAGTCCTGAAGATACGCAGTATTTT. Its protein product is CASSFLSGSPEDTQYF.

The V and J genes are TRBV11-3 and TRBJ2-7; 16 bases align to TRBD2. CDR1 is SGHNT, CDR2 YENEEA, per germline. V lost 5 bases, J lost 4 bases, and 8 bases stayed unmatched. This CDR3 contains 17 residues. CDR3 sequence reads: CASSEGTSGRAPYEQYF. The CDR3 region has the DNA TGTGCCAGCAGCGAGGGGACTAGCGGGAGGGCCCCTTACGAGCAGTACTTC.

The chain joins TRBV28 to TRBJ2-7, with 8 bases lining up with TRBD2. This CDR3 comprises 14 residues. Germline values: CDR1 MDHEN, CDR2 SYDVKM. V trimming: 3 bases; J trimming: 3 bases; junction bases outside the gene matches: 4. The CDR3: CASSFPGRVYEQYF. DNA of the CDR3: TGTGCCAGCAGTTTCCCCGGGAGGGTCTACGAGCAGTACTTC.

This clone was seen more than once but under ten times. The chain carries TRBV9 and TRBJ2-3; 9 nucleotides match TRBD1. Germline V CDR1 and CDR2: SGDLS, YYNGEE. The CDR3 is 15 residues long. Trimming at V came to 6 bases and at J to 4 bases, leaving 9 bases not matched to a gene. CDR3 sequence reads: CASTRGDRASDTQYF. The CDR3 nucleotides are TGTGCCAGCACGAGGGGGGACAGGGCCTCAGATACGCAGTATTTT. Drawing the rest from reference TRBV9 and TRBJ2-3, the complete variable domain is DSGVTQTPKHLITATGQRVTLRCSPRSGDLSVYWYQQSLDQGLQFLIQYYNGEERAKGNILERFSAQQFPDLHSELNLSSLELGDSALYFCASTRGDRASDTQYFGPGTRLTVL.

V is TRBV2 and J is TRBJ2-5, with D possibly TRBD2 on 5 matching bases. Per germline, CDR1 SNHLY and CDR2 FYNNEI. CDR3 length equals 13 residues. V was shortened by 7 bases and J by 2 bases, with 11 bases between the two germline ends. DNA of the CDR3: TGTGCCAGCACCCCAGGACTTCAAGAGACCCAGTACTTC. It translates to CASTPGLQETQYF.

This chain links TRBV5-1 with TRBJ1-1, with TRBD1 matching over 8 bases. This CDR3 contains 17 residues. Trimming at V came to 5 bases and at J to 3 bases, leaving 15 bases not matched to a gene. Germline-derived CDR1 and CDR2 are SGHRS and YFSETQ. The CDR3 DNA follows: TGCGCCAGCAGTTCAATAGGACAGGGTTCTGAGGACACTGAAGCTTTCTTT. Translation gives CASSSIGQGSEDTEAFF.

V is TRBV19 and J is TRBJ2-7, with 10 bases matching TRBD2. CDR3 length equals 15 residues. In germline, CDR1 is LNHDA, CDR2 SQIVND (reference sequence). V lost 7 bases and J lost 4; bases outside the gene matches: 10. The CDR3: CASTAGGSGRYEQYF. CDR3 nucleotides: TGTGCCAGTACCGCGGGGGGTAGCGGGAGGTACGAGCAGTACTTC.